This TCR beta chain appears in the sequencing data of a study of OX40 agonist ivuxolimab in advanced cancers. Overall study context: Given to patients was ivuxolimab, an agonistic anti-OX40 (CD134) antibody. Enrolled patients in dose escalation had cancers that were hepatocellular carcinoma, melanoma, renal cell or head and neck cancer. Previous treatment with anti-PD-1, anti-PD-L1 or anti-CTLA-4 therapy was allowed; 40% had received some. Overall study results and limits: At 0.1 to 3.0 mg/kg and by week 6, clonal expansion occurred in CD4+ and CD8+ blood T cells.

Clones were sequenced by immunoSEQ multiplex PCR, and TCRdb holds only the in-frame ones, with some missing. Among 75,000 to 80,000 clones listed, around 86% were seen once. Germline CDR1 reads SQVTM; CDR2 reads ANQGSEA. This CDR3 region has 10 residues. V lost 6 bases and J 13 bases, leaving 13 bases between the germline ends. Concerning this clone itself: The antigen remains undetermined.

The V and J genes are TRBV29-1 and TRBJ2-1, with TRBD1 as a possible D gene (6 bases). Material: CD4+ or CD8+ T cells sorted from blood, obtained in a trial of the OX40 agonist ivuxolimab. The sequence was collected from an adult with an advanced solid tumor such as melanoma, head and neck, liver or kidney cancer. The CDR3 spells CSVRDMAQFF. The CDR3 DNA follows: TGCAGCGTCAGGGACATGGCCCAGTTCTTC.